Listed here is a single T cell receptor beta chain. The sample comes from a study of blood T cell repertoires in COVID-19. Overall study context: Sources were T cells, B-cell-depleted T cells, or PBMCs; the material itself was cDNA or gDNA.

Trimming removed 3 bases from V and 2 bases from J, with 6 bases in between. This CDR3 spans 13 amino acids. Germline CDR1 SGHTA, CDR2 FQGNSA. As handled by the study authors: Reference gene primer amplification in the assay estimated nucleated cell counts. The protocol was immunoSEQ multiplex PCR, while the TCRdb copy is restricted to in-frame clones and leaves out a portion. That table supplies the V and J calls and clone size; D and trimming were determined from the DNA. The data show about 440,000 clones, with 88% seen just once and roughly an eighth held by the top ten. This clonotype originated in a woman in her forties or fifties with COVID-19, enrolled during active disease. The genes are TRBV7-2 and TRBJ2-3; no definite D call. The sequencing sample was made of peripheral blood. In DNA form, the CDR3 reads TGTGCCAGCAGCTTTGGGCACACAGATACGCAGTATTTT. Amino acids: CASSFGHTDTQYF.